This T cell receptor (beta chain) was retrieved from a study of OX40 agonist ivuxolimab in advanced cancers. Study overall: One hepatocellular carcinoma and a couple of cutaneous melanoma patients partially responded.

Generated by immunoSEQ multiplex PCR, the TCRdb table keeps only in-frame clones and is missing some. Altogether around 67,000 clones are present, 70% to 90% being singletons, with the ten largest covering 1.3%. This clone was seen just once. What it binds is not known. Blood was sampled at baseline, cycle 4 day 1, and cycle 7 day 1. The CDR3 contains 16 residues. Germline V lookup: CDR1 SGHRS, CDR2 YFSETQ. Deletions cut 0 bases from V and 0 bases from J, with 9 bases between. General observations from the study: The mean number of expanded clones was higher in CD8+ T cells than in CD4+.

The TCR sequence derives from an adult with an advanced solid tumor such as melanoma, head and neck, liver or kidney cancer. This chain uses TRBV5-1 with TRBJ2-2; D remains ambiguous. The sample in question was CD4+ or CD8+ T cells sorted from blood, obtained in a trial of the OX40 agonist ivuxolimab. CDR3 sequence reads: CASSLVPGSNTGELFF. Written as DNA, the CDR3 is TGCGCCAGCAGCTTGGTTCCGGGTTCGAACACCGGGGAGCTGTTTTTT.